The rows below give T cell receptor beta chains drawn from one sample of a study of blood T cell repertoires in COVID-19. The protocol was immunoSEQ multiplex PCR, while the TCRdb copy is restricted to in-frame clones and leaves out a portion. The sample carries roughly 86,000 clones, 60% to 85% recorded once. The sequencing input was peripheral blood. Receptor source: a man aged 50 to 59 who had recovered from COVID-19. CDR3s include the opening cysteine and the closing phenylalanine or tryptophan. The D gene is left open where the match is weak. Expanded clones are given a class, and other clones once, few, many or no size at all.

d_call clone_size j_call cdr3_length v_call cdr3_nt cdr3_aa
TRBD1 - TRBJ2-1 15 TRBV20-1 TGCAGTGCTAGTCCCATACAGGGGACGGGAAATGAGCAGTTCTTC CSASPIQGTGNEQFF
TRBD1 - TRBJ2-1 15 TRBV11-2 TGTGCCAGCAGCCAAGTCGGGACAGGGGTGGGTGAGCAGTTCTTC CASSQVGTGVGEQFF
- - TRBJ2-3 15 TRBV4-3 TGCGCCAGCAGCCAGGGACTGGGGAGCACAGATACGCAGTATTTT CASSQGLGSTDTQYF
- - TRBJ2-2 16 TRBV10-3 TGTGCCATCAACACCCCCGGGACTCACAACACCGGGGAGCTGTTTTTT CAINTPGTHNTGELFF
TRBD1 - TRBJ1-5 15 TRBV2 TGTGCCAGCACGCAAGGACAGGGGGGCAATCAGCCCCAGCATTTT CASTQGQGGNQPQHF
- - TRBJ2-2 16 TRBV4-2 TGTGCCAGCAGCCAAGATTGGCTGGGGGGAACCGGGGAGCTGTTTTTT CASSQDWLGGTGELFF
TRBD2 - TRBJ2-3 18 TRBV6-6 TGTGCCAGCAGTCCGAAACCGCCGACTAGCGGGAGTGTAGATACGCAGTATTTT CASSPKPPTSGSVDTQYF
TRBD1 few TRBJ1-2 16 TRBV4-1 TGCGCCAGCAGCCAAGATATCGGGACAGGGGAAGGCGGCTACACCTTC CASSQDIGTGEGGYTF
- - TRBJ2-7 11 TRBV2 TGTGCCTCGTGTATCGGCTACGAGCAGTACTTC CASCIGYEQYF
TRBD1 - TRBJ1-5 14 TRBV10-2 TGCGCCAGCAGTGCGGACAGGGGCAGCCAGCCCCAGCATTTT CASSADRGSQPQHF
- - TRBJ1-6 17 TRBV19 TGTGCCAGTAGTATAAGAGGCGGGGGACGTACGAATTCACCCCTCCACTTT CASSIRGGGRTNSPLHF
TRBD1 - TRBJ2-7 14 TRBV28 TGTGCCAGCAGGCAGGGACAGACCTTCTACGAGCAGTACTTC CASRQGQTFYEQYF
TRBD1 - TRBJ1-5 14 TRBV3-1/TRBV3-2 TGTGCCAGCAGCCAGGGACAGGGGAGTCAGCCCCAGCATTTT CASSQGQGSQPQHF
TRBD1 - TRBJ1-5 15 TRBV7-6 TGTGCCAGCAGCCTGGGACAGGGCGACAATCAGCCCCAGCATTTT CASSLGQGDNQPQHF
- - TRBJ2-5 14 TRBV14 TGTGCCAGCAGCGCCACCCAGGGTGGAGAGACCCAGTACTTC CASSATQGGETQYF
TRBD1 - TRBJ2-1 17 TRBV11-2 TGTGCCAGCAGCACGAGACAGGGACGGTTTACCTACAATGAGCAGTTCTTC CASSTRQGRFTYNEQFF
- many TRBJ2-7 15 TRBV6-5 TGTGCCAGCAGTCCAGGAGGGGTTTGGGGGTACGAGCAGTACTTC CASSPGGVWGYEQYF
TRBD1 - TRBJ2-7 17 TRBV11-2 TGTGCCAGCAGCGCTGCCCGGACAGGCTGGAGCTCCTACGAGCAGTACTTC CASSAARTGWSSYEQYF
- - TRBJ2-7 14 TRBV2 TGTGCCACCCAGATTTGGCGGGACTCCTACGAGCAGTACTTC CATQIWRDSYEQYF
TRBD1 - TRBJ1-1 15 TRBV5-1 TGCGCCAGCAGCTGGGACAGGGGAGTGGGCACTGAAGCTTTCTTT CASSWDRGVGTEAFF
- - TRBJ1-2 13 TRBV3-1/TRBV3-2 TGTGCCAGCAGCCAACGACAGAACTATGGCTACACCTTC CASSQRQNYGYTF
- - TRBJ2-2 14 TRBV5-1 TGCGCCAGCAGGGGGACAAGAAACACCGGGGAGCTGTTTTTT CASRGTRNTGELFF
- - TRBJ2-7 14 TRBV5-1 TGCGCCAGCAGGCCGGGGACAACAATCTACGAGCAGTACTTC CASRPGTTIYEQYF
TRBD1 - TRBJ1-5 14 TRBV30 TGTGCCTGGAGTGGACAGGGATCCAATCAGCCCCAGCATTTT CAWSGQGSNQPQHF
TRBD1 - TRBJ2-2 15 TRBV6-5 TGTGCCAGCAGAGGACAGGGGATGGTCACCGGGGAGCTGTTTTTT CASRGQGMVTGELFF
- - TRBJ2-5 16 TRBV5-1 TGCGCCAGCAGCTCGGACAGCTTCAAATTTCAAGAGACCCAGTACTTC CASSSDSFKFQETQYF
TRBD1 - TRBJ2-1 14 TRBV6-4 TGTGCCAGCAGTGACTCGGACAGGGGCAATGAGCAGTTCTTC CASSDSDRGNEQFF
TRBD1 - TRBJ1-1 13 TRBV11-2 TGTGCCAGCAGCTTCAGGGGGTCGGCTGAAGCTTTCTTT CASSFRGSAEAFF
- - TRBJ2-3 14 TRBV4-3 TGCGCCAGCAGCCCGAGGACTAGCACAGATACGCAGTATTTT CASSPRTSTDTQYF
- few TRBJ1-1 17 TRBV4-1 TGCGCCAGCAGCCAAGGCCAATCAGGCATATCGAACACTGAAGCTTTCTTT CASSQGQSGISNTEAFF
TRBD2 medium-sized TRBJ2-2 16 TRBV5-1 TGCGCCAGCAGCGGGGGACTAGCGCTTGGCACCGGGGAGCTGTTTTTT CASSGGLALGTGELFF
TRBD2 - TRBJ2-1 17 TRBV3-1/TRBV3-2 TGTGCCAGCAGCCAAGACTACGGTAGCGGGAGATACAATGAGCAGTTCTTC CASSQDYGSGRYNEQFF
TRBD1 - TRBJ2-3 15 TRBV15 TGTGCCACCAGCAGAAGACAGGGGGTCACAGATACGCAGTATTTT CATSRRQGVTDTQYF
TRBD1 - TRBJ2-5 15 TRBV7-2 TGTGCCAGCAGCTCCCAATCGACAGGGAGCGAGACCCAGTACTTC CASSSQSTGSETQYF
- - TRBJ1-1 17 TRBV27 TGTGCCAGCAGTCCCTTGGGAGACCTAATGATGAACACTGAAGCTTTCTTT CASSPLGDLMMNTEAFF
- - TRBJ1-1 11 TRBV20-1 TGCAGTGCCGCCCGACAGCCTGAAGCTTTCTTT CSAARQPEAFF
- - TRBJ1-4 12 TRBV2 TGTGCCAGCAGTGGACGGGGTGAAAAACTGTTTTTT CASSGRGEKLFF
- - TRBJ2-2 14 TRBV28 TGTGCCGTTAATCCCGGGACACCCACCGGGGAGCTGTTTTTT CAVNPGTPTGELFF
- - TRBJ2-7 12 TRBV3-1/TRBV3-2 TGTGCCAGCGGATCGGGGGTCTACGAGCAGTACTTC CASGSGVYEQYF
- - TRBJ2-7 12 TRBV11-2 TGTGCCAGCAGCTATCAGTCCTACGAGCAGTACTTC CASSYQSYEQYF
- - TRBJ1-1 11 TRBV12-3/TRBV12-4 TGTGCCAGCACCTTTAGCACTGAAGCTTTCTTT CASTFSTEAFF
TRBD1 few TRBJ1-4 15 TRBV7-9 TGTGCCAGCAGCTTAGCAGGGGGCGGTAATGAAAAACTGTTTTTT CASSLAGGGNEKLFF
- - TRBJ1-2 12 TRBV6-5 TGTGCCAGCAGTCATAAAGATGGCGGCTACACCTTC CASSHKDGGYTF
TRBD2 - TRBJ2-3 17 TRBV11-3 TGTGCCAGCAGCTTAGGGTGGCGGGAGGTGAACACAGATACGCAGTATTTT CASSLGWREVNTDTQYF
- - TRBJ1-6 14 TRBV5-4 TGTGCCAGCAGCTTTGACAGATATAATTCACCCCTCCACTTT CASSFDRYNSPLHF
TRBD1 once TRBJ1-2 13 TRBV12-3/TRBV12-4 TGTGCCAGCAGCCTAAGACAGGGCTATGGCTACACCTTC CASSLRQGYGYTF
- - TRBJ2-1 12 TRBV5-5 TGTGCCAGCAGCTTATCACTTAATGAGCAGTTCTTC CASSLSLNEQFF
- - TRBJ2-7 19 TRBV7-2 TGTGCCAGCAGCTTAGCTTGGTTTCGCGGGACCGATAGCTCCTACGAGCAGTACTTC CASSLAWFRGTDSSYEQYF
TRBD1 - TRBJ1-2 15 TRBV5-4 TGTGCCAGCAGCTTGAAGGGGACAGCTAACTATGGCTACACCTTC CASSLKGTANYGYTF